This entry lists 31 T cell receptor beta chains sequenced from one sample in a study of T cell changes during pregnancy in multiple sclerosis. Only in-frame clones appear in the TCRdb table, and some are missing; sequencing was by immunoSEQ multiplex PCR. The sample shows roughly 50,000 clones, more than 85% of them seen only once. The sequenced sample was peripheral blood, obtained after pregnancy. These receptors originate from a female donor in good health, enrolled as a control in a pregnancy study.

In its sample, this clone was seen a few times. V and J are TRBV19 and TRBJ1-1, with D possibly being TRBD1 (5 bases). V was trimmed by 3 bases and J by 2 bases, leaving 10 bases between them. CDR3 length: 14 amino acids. CDR1 and CDR2 (germline): LNHDA, SQIVND (reference sequence). The CDR3 sequence: CASSIHRFNTEAFF. Here the CDR3 DNA reads TGTGCCAGTAGTATCCACAGGTTTAACACTGAAGCTTTCTTT. Variable domain in full (rest from reference TRBV19 and TRBJ1-1): DGGITQSPKYLFRKEGQNVTLSCEQNLNHDAMYWYRQDPGQGLRLIYYSQIVNDFQKGDIAEGYSVSREKKESFPLTVTSAQKNPTAFYLCASSIHRFNTEAFFGQGTRLTVV.

This clone came up once. The chain carries TRBV14 and TRBJ2-7, with D hard to call. Germline values: CDR1 SGHDN, CDR2 FVKESK. The CDR3 consists of 16 residues. Trimming removed 1 base at V and 0 bases at J, with 13 bases between. Here the CDR3 reads CASSQVDGGSSYEQYF. CDR3 bases: TGTGCCAGCAGCCAAGTTGACGGCGGAAGCTCCTACGAGCAGTACTTC.

This chain joins TRBV19 and TRBJ1-2; 7 nucleotides agree with TRBD1. Germline values: CDR1 LNHDA, CDR2 SQIVND (reference sequence). This CDR3 has 14 residues. Trimming cost V 3 bases and J 7 bases; bases outside gene matches: 8. CDR3 DNA sequence: TGTGCCAGTAGTATCGGACAGGCCGCTGGTGGCTACACCTTC. It is translated as CASSIGQAAGGYTF.

This rearrangement joins TRBV6-1 to TRBJ2-7, with TRBD1 matching over 8 bases. Germline CDR1 MNHNS, CDR2 SASEGT. The length of the CDR3 is 16 residues. Germline trimming cut 3 bases from V and 0 bases from J; bases unmatched to any gene: 7. CDR3 bases: TGTGCCAGCAGTGATTTCTGGGACAGGAGCTCCTACGAGCAGTACTTC. Its protein product is CASSDFWDRSSYEQYF.

V gene TRBV28 combines with J gene TRBJ2-1; weak D call: TRBD1 (6 bases). Trimming removed 5 bases from V and 4 bases from J, with 18 bases in between. CDR3 length: 16 residues. Per germline, CDR1 MDHEN and CDR2 SYDVKM. The CDR3 nucleotides read TGTGCCAGCAGTCGAAGGGGGACCATACTTTACAATGAGCAGTTCTTC. Its translation is CASSRRGTILYNEQFF.

The rearrangement links TRBV5-1 to TRBJ2-2; no firm D call. The germline CDR1 and CDR2 sequences are SGHRS and YFSETQ. CDR3 length equals 18 residues. Trimming pared 0 bases from V and 0 bases from J, leaving 15 bases between. The CDR3, as DNA: TGCGCCAGCAGCTTGGTGTCTACGTTCTCATCGAACACCGGGGAGCTGTTTTTT. Protein sequence: CASSLVSTFSSNTGELFF.

The V gene is TRBV19, the J gene TRBJ2-3; D not resolved. Germline loops: CDR1 LNHDA, CDR2 SQIVND (reference sequence). The CDR3 covers 12 residues. V was cut by 2 bases and J by 8 bases, with 8 bases left in between. This chain's CDR3 is CASSISRSTQYF. The CDR3 DNA follows: TGTGCCAGTAGTATATCCCGGAGTACGCAGTATTTT.

This sequence joins TRBV19 and TRBJ1-1; 8 bases are a match to TRBD1. CDR3 length equals 16 residues. V lost 0 bases to trimming and J lost 5 bases; unmatched junction nucleotides: 8. Per germline, CDR1 LNHDA and CDR2 SQIVND (reference sequence). DNA of the CDR3: TGTGCCAGTAGTATAGAGGCAGGGGGCGCGGGGACTGAAGCTTTCTTT. It yields the protein CASSIEAGGAGTEAFF. Looking up the rest from reference TRBV19 and TRBJ1-1 gives the full variable domain: DGGITQSPKYLFRKEGQNVTLSCEQNLNHDAMYWYRQDPGQGLRLIYYSQIVNDFQKGDIAEGYSVSREKKESFPLTVTSAQKNPTAFYLCASSIEAGGAGTEAFFGQGTRLTVV.

The gene calls are TRBV28 and TRBJ1-5; 11 bases align to TRBD1. CDR1 and CDR2 (germline): MDHEN, SYDVKM. The CDR3 contains 13 residues. Trimming at V came to 10 bases and at J to 15 bases, leaving 14 bases not matched to a gene. The CDR3 loop is CATRRQGQGAWHF. CDR3 sequence (DNA): TGTGCCACTAGAAGACAAGGACAGGGGGCATGGCATTTT.

J is TRBJ2-5 and V is TRBV18, with D perhaps TRBD2 (5 bases). The CDR3 extends over 14 amino acids. Germline values: CDR1 KGHSH, CDR2 LQKENI. Trimming removed 0 bases from V and 3 bases from J, with 8 bases in between. The CDR3 spells CASSPPTGKETQYF. CDR3 DNA: TGTGCCAGCTCACCACCCACGGGAAAAGAGACCCAGTACTTC.

The rearrangement links TRBV25-1 to TRBJ1-1, with D unresolved. Germline V lookup: CDR1 MGHDK, CDR2 SYGVNS. Trimming took off 7 bases at V and 1 base at J, with 4 bases between the two ends. This CDR3 comprises 11 residues. The CDR3 is CASTRNTEAFF. The CDR3, as DNA: TGTGCCAGCACGAGGAACACTGAAGCTTTCTTT.

The rearrangement links TRBV19 to TRBJ2-7, with D possibly matching TRBD2 (7 bases). The CDR3 is made up of 14 amino acids. The germline CDR1 and CDR2 sequences are LNHDA and SQIVND (reference sequence). Between the trimmed V and J ends, which lost 7 bases and 3 bases, there was a span of 16 bases. The CDR3 region has the DNA TGTGCCAGTAATTCGGGGGCTAGCGGCTACGAGCAGTACTTC. Translating it yields CASNSGASGYEQYF.

The V gene is TRBV6-1, the J gene TRBJ1-3; D remains unclear. This CDR3 has 14 amino acids. Germline lookup yields CDR1 MNHNS and CDR2 SASEGT. V was shortened by 9 bases and J by 0 bases, with 12 bases between the two germline ends. Here the CDR3 DNA reads TGTGCCAGTTTGCGGGTGAGCTCTGGAAACACCATATATTTT. Protein sequence: CASLRVSSGNTIYF.

The chain couples TRBV4-1 to TRBJ2-1; the match to TRBD2 covers 10 bases. The CDR3 consists of 16 residues. Germline V lookup: CDR1 MGHRA, CDR2 YSYEKL. Germline trimming cut 4 bases from V and 5 bases from J; bases unmatched to any gene: 8. CDR3 residues: CASSPLGLAANNEQFF. In DNA, the CDR3 is TGCGCCAGCAGCCCCCTAGGACTAGCGGCCAACAATGAGCAGTTCTTC.

V gene TRBV7-6 combines with J gene TRBJ2-7, with 7 positions matching TRBD2. This CDR3 spans 13 amino acids. V was pared by 5 bases and J by 6 bases, with 7 bases of the junction left unmatched. CDR1 is SGHVS and CDR2 is FNYEAQ in the germline V gene. DNA for the CDR3: TGTGCCAGCAGCGCCCCACTAGCGCTCGAGCAGTACTTC. Protein sequence: CASSAPLALEQYF.

The chain's CDR3 is CASSPGTSGPNEQFF. CDR3 bases: TGTGCCAGCAGCCCCGGGACTAGCGGGCCCAATGAGCAGTTCTTC. The rearrangement joins TRBV5-4 to TRBJ2-1, with TRBD2 matching 12 bases. The V segment lost 4 bases and the J segment 6 bases; nucleotides outside the gene matches: 5. The CDR3 extends over 15 amino acids. The germline CDR1 and CDR2 sequences are SGHNT and YYREEE (reference sequence).

The chain joins TRBV9 to TRBJ1-4; 11 bases match TRBD1. Germline V gene lookup returns CDR1 SGDLS and CDR2 YYNGEE. The CDR3 covers 16 residues. The trim removed 3 bases at V and 0 bases at J, leaving 1 base unmatched. CDR3 coding DNA: TGTGCCAGCAGCGAGGGACAGGGGGCAACTAATGAAAAACTGTTTTTT. This translates into CASSEGQGATNEKLFF. Full variable domain (outside the CDR3, taken from reference TRBV9 and TRBJ1-4): DSGVTQTPKHLITATGQRVTLRCSPRSGDLSVYWYQQSLDQGLQFLIQYYNGEERAKGNILERFSAQQFPDLHSELNLSSLELGDSALYFCASSEGQGATNEKLFFGSGTQLSVL.

The chain recombines TRBV19 with TRBJ2-7; perhaps TRBD2 as D (5 bases). The CDR3 extends over 13 amino acids. Trimming cost V 5 bases and J 4 bases, with 12 bases left between them. Germline V gene lookup returns CDR1 LNHDA and CDR2 SQIVND (reference sequence). CDR3 sequence (DNA): TGTGCCAGTAGTGCCGGGGATAGGTACGAGCAGTACTTC. It is translated as CASSAGDRYEQYF.

V gene TRBV30 combines with J gene TRBJ1-1; D is unclear. Deletions cut 1 base from V and 4 bases from J, with 13 bases between. Germline CDR1 is GTSNPN and CDR2 is SVGIG (reference sequence). The CDR3 runs 14 residues. The CDR3 DNA reads as TGTGCCTGGAGTGCCTCCCCCGGGTTCACTGAAGCTTTCTTT. It translates to CAWSASPGFTEAFF.

V is TRBV6-1 and J is TRBJ1-2, with D unresolved. V lost 7 bases and J lost 4, with 13 bases in between. There are 13 residues in the CDR3. Germline values: CDR1 MNHNS, CDR2 SASEGT. The DNA of the CDR3 is TGTGCCAGCATCCGATCCCAGGTCTATGGCTACACCTTC. This encodes CASIRSQVYGYTF.

The CDR3 protein is CASSLALGGARNTEAFF. In DNA, the CDR3 is TGTGCCAGCAGCTTAGCGTTAGGGGGCGCGAGGAATACTGAAGCTTTCTTT. The V and J genes are TRBV7-2 and TRBJ1-1; 7 positions match TRBD1. Per germline, CDR1 SGHTA and CDR2 FQGNSA. There are 17 residues in the CDR3. V dropped 0 bases and J dropped 5; count of bases not matched to a gene: 12.

The chain is built from TRBV5-1 and TRBJ2-5; 7 nucleotides agree with TRBD2. CDR3 length: 15 residues. Germline values: CDR1 SGHRS, CDR2 YFSETQ. V dropped 3 bases and J dropped 2; count of bases not matched to a gene: 7. The CDR3 spells CASSYQRGTQETQYF. CDR3 DNA: TGCGCCAGCAGCTATCAGCGGGGTACGCAAGAGACCCAGTACTTC.

The chain combines TRBV2 with TRBJ2-5; 16 bases agree with TRBD2. V was clipped by 6 bases and J by 1 base; unmatched bases: 11. The length of the CDR3 is 19 residues. Germline assignment: CDR1 SNHLY and CDR2 FYNNEI. The CDR3 here is CASSQYSGTSGRGQETQYF. The CDR3 DNA follows: TGTGCCAGCAGCCAATACTCCGGGACTAGCGGGAGGGGCCAAGAGACCCAGTACTTC.

The rearrangement joins TRBV2 to TRBJ1-2; TRBD1 is a possible D gene (6 bases). CDR1 is SNHLY, CDR2 FYNNEI, per germline. Trimming left V 1 base short and J 4 bases short, with 13 bases between. The CDR3 is made up of 15 amino acids. This CDR3 reads CASSEVRGGRYGYTF. In nucleotides, the CDR3 is TGTGCCAGCAGTGAAGTAAGGGGGGGCCGCTATGGCTACACCTTC.

The genes are TRBV6-6 and TRBJ2-5; TRBD1 might be the D (6 bases). V lost 0 bases and J 3 bases, leaving 8 bases between the germline ends. In germline, CDR1 is MNHNY, CDR2 SVGAGI (reference sequence). The CDR3 is 14 amino acids. In DNA form, the CDR3 reads TGTGCCAGCAGTTACTCGAGGGGGAAAGAGACCCAGTACTTC. Translated, it gives CASSYSRGKETQYF.

V gene TRBV6-1 combines with J gene TRBJ2-3; 9 positions agree with TRBD2. V gave up 0 bases and J gave up 4 bases; unmatched junction bases: 8. This CDR3 has 17 residues. CDR1 and CDR2 (germline): MNHNS, SASEGT. The CDR3 DNA reads TGTGCCAGCAGTGAAGCCTGGGTGAGCGGGGGGTCAGATACGCAGTATTTT. Amino acid sequence: CASSEAWVSGGSDTQYF.

The J gene is TRBJ2-7, the V gene TRBV27; a weak D match, TRBD1 (5 bases). The ends were cut back, 6 bases at V and 3 bases at J, with 9 bases in the middle. Germline loops: CDR1 MNHEY, CDR2 SMNVEV (reference sequence). The CDR3 covers 12 residues. The chain's CDR3 is CASRSQVYEQYF. CDR3 nucleotide sequence: TGTGCCAGCAGATCACAGGTCTACGAGCAGTACTTC.

This clone was found once. The J gene is TRBJ2-3, the V gene TRBV4-1; weak D call: TRBD2 (6 bases). Trimming left V 2 bases short and J 6 bases short, with 15 bases between. The CDR3 extends over 15 amino acids. Germline loops: CDR1 MGHRA, CDR2 YSYEKL. The CDR3 region is CASSQKLAPSDTQYF. The CDR3 DNA follows: TGCGCCAGCAGCCAAAAACTAGCCCCCTCGGATACGCAGTATTTT.

The V call is TRBV27, the J call TRBJ1-5; 7 nucleotides align to TRBD1. Germline CDR1 and CDR2: MNHEY and SMNVEV (reference sequence). The CDR3 extends over 15 amino acids. J was trimmed by 4 bases and V by 1 base; bases with no gene match: 4. DNA for the CDR3: TGTGCCAGCAGTTTATTGGGGACAGAGAATCAGCCCCAGCATTTT. Its translation is CASSLLGTENQPQHF.

V is TRBV5-1 and J is TRBJ1-2, with no clear D. The CDR3 totals 13 residues. Deletions cut 1 base from V and 2 bases from J, with 6 bases between. Germline loops: CDR1 SGHRS, CDR2 YFSETQ. Written as DNA, the CDR3 is TGCGCCAGCAGCTTGACTCAAAACTATGGCTACACCTTC. It specifies CASSLTQNYGYTF.

The genes are TRBV4-3 and TRBJ2-7, with 9 bases lining up with TRBD2. The CDR3 extends over 14 amino acids. From germline, CDR1 is LGHNA and CDR2 YSLEER. With 7 bases clipped from V and 3 bases from J, the junction kept 7 bases outside the gene matches. CDR3 region: CASKSGTSSYEQYF. In DNA form, the CDR3 reads TGCGCCAGCAAATCCGGGACTAGCAGCTACGAGCAGTACTTC.